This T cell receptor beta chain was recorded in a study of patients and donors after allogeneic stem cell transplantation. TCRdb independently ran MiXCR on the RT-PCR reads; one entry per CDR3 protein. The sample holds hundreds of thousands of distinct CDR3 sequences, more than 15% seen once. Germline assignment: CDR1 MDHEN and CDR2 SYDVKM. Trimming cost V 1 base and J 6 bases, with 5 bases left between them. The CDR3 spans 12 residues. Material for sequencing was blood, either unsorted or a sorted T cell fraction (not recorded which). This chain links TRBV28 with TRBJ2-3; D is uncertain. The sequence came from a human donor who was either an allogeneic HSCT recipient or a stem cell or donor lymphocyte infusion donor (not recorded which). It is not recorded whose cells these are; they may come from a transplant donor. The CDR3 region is CASSLLPDTQYF. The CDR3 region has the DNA TGTGCCAGCAGTTTATTACCGGATACGCAGTATTTT.